This T cell receptor (beta chain) was observed in a study of T cell repertoires in cytomegalovirus infection. Germline V gene lookup returns CDR1 SGHRS and CDR2 YFSETQ. The CDR3 extends over 16 amino acids. The V segment lost 5 bases and the J segment 0 bases; nucleotides outside the gene matches: 8. This clonotype was seen a handful of times. TCRdb used MiXCR to reprocess the reads, holding one entry per CDR3 protein. The data contain 500,000 to 600,000 distinct CDR3 sequences, 16% of them singletons. This TCR was recovered from a human donor in good health (CMV status not recorded). Some clones in this sample may be carry-over from other donors' samples. The V and J genes are TRBV5-1 and TRBJ2-1; TRBD1 agrees at 7 bases. The sample taken for sequencing was CD8+ T cells from PBMCs. CDR3 in amino acids: CASRVGQRSSYNEQFF. The CDR3 DNA follows: TGCGCCAGCAGGGTGGGACAGAGAAGCTCCTACAATGAGCAGTTCTTC.